The sequence of this TCR beta chain was determined in a study of tumor-infiltrating lymphocytes in primary liver carcinoma. About the study: Stage T1-T3 N0M0 tumors measured about 4.2 to 10 cm at most. Roughly 3.5 to 8 million productive TCRbeta reads were obtained per sample, with similar numbers across tissue types. Overall study results and limits: Against blood, tumors held a significantly higher top-250-clone fraction (p = 0.039). There was no comparison of CD4+ and CD8+ repertoires, as samples were bulk unsorted.

Both blood RNA, taken from unsorted whole blood, and germline DNA were extracted. This clonotype was recorded many times. The antigen is unknown. Total RNA (about 500 ng) served as template for TCR beta cDNA synthesis primed by a constant-region primer. ARM-PCR was slightly modified, and three nested multiplex PCR rounds with it gave rise to the TCR beta libraries. Both of the initial two PCR rounds ran for approximately 11 cycles and employed TRBV1-TRBV30 forward primers alongside a C-beta reverse primer. MiXCR, applied by TCRdb to the multiplex PCR reads, yields one record per CDR3 protein. The repertoire has about 200,000 distinct CDR3 sequences, 65% of them found once; the top ten carry around 7.1%. The CDR3 has 14 amino acids. Trimming cost V 4 bases and J 8 bases; bases outside gene matches: 7. Germline-derived CDR1 and CDR2 are SGHAT and FQNNGV.

The receptor was derived from a woman aged 55-70 years with primary liver carcinoma and hepatitis B virus infection. The rearrangement uses TRBV11-2 and TRBJ2-5; 10 bases align to TRBD2. The sequenced sample consisted of peripheral blood. CDR3 nucleotide sequence: TGTGCCAGCAGCTCCGCCAAGCGGGAGGGAACCCAGTACTTC. Protein: CASSSAKREGTQYF.